The rows below give T cell receptor beta chains drawn from one sample of a study of blood T cell repertoires in COVID-19. Sequencing was performed with immunoSEQ multiplex PCR; in TCRdb, only in-frame clones are kept and a portion is missing. The top ten hold approximately 7% of the sample, which has 50,000 to 60,000 clones, about four fifths seen once. The sample comprised peripheral blood. These receptors were collected from a man aged 70-80 years with active COVID-19. Each CDR3 is given without its conserved first and last residue.

>TRBV30|TRBJ1-5
AWSVRSNQPQH
>TRBV28|TRBJ2-5
ASSFALASQETQY
>TRBV7-9|TRBJ1-2
ASTSTGGGGGYT
>TRBV15|TRBJ2-1
ATSRGTWDSAYNEQF
>TRBV12-3/TRBV12-4|TRBJ1-1
ASSLLRGPEAF
>TRBV9|TRBJ1-2
ASSVESGVNYGYT
>TRBV3-1/TRBV3-2|TRBJ1-6
ASSQEDPRGSYNSPLH
>TRBV3-1/TRBV3-2|TRBJ1-6
ASSSGQGNSPLH
>TRBV4-3|TRBJ2-7
ASSHAGGRMY
>TRBV7-8|TRBJ1-4
ASSPQALKSEKLF
>TRBV18|TRBJ1-3
ASSRPGTGGNTIY